This passage covers 4 T cell receptor beta chains from one sample sequenced in a study of blood T cell repertoires in COVID-19. Repertoires were generated with immunoSEQ multiplex PCR, while TCRdb's copy carries only in-frame clones and drops some. The repertoire holds roughly 50,000 clones, about 82% seen once, with 2% to 2.5% in the top ten. Sequenced material: peripheral blood. The receptors were gathered from an older woman with acute or convalescent COVID-19.

The rearrangement uses TRBV12-3 or TRBV12-4 and TRBJ1-1, with D possibly being TRBD1 (5 bases). Trimming cost V 3 bases and J 6 bases, with 11 bases left between them. There are 13 residues in the CDR3. CDR3 sequence reads: CASSFLGLPEAFF. Here the CDR3 DNA reads TGTGCCAGCAGTTTCCTGGGGCTCCCTGAAGCTTTCTTT.

The chain couples TRBV19 to TRBJ1-2; D gene uncertain. The length of the CDR3 is 15 residues. The V gene's germline CDR1 is LNHDA and CDR2 SQIVND (reference sequence). V was clipped by 3 bases and J by 0 bases, with 11 bases between them. CDR3 in amino acids: CASSISGLANYGYTF. The CDR3 nucleotides read TGTGCCAGTAGTATTTCGGGGTTAGCTAACTATGGCTACACCTTC.

A few counts support this clone. The CDR3 loop reads CASSKMGIGETENTEAFF. The CDR3 DNA reads as TGTGCCAGCAGCAAAATGGGGATAGGGGAAACTGAGAACACTGAAGCTTTCTTT. The chain couples TRBV21-1 to TRBJ1-1; the D call of TRBD1 is as the table states it, not checked on the DNA. TRBV21-1 is tagged as a pseudogene. The CDR3 is 18 amino acids.

This sequence joins TRBV6-4 and TRBJ1-5; 9 bases align to TRBD1. The junction had 6 bases not matched to a gene; V was cut back by 4 bases and J by 8 bases. CDR1 and CDR2 from the germline V gene are MRHNA and SNTAGT. The CDR3 runs to 14 residues. CDR3 sequence (DNA): TGTGCCAGCAGTGCCGGGACAGGGATTAAGCCCCAGCATTTT. Residues: CASSAGTGIKPQHF.